This T cell receptor beta chain derives from a study of T cells in Graves' hyperthyroidism and ophthalmopathy. This clonotype was found a few times. TCR beta CDR3 regions were amplified from RNA transcripts. The HTBI primer set drove a first-round RT-PCR of the TCR CDR3. TCRdb re-analysed the multiplex PCR reads in MiXCR, keeping a single row per CDR3 protein. The table lists roughly 400,000 distinct CDR3 sequences, approximately 25% of them singletons, with roughly 70% in the top ten. Fresh peripheral blood, 10 ml, yielded the PBMCs. The CDR3 spans 15 residues. Germline-derived CDR1 and CDR2 are DFQATT and SNEGSKA (reference sequence). Trimming removed 3 bases from V and 2 bases from J; junction bases left unmatched: 8.

The gene calls are TRBV20-1 and TRBJ2-3; 7 nucleotides match TRBD2. This TCR came from a man in his fifties with Graves' hyperthyroidism. Sequencing used blood. DNA for the CDR3: TGCAGTGCTAGCGGTTCTAGCGGACCCACAGATACGCAGTATTTT. It encodes CSASGSSGPTDTQYF.